This T cell receptor (beta chain) was profiled in a study of vaccination and CD4 T cells after COVID-19. Described treatment: roughly nine-day PBMC culture with coronavirus spike peptide pools or control peptides (ViraFEST assay). Comment on this clonotype: Its target is not known.

With 5 bases removed from V and 4 bases from J, the gap between germline ends came to 6 bases. The germline gives CDR1 MNHEY, CDR2 SVGEGT. The length of the CDR3 is 12 residues. Sequenced with the Oncomine TCR Beta short-read assay was DNA taken from cultured CD4+ T cells. TCRdb analysed the PCR reads with MiXCR anew, one entry per CDR3 protein. Here the sample spans around 18,000 distinct CDR3 sequences, over 55% being singletons. The origin of this receptor is a human donor who had recovered from COVID-19. This chain connects TRBV6-2 or TRBV6-3 to TRBJ1-5; the D is unclear. Specimen: CD4+ T cells from blood, cultured in vitro, collected after SARS-CoV-2 vaccination. CDR3 protein: CASSGPNQPQHF. CDR3 coding DNA: TGTGCCAGCAGTGGGCCGAATCAGCCCCAGCATTTT.